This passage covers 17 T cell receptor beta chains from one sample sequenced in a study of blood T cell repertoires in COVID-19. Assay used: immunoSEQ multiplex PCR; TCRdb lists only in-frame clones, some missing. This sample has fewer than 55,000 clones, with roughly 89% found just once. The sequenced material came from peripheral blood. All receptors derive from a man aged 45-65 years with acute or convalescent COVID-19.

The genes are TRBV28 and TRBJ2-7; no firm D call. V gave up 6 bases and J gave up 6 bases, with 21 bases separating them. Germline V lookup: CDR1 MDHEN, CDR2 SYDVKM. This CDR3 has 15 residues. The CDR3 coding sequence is TGTGCCAGCAGCTCTGTTGAGACTCCCCTCCTCGAGCAGTACTTC. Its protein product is CASSSVETPLLEQYF.

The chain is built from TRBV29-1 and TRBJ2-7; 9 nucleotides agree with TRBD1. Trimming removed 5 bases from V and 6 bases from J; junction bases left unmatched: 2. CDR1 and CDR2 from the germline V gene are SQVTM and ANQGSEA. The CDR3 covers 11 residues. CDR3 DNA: TGCAGCGTTACGACAGGGGGCGAGCAGTACTTC. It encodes CSVTTGGEQYF.

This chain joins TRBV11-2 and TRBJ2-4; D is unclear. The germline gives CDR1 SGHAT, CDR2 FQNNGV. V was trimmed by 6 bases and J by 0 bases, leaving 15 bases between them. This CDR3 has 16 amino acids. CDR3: CASSPTIQQAKNIQYF. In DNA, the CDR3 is TGTGCCAGCAGTCCAACAATACAGCAAGCCAAAAACATTCAGTACTTC.

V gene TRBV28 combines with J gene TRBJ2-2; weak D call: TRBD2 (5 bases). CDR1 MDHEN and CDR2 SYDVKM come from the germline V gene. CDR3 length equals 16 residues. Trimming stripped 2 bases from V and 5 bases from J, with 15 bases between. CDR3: CASSLTVSGLTGELFF. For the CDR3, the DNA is TGTGCCAGCAGTTTAACCGTCAGCGGCCTAACCGGGGAGCTGTTTTTT.

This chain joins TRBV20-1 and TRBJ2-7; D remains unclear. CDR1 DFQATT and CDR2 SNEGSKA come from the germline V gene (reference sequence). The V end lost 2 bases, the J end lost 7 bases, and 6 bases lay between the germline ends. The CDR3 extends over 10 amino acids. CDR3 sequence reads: CSARHGEQYF. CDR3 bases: TGCAGTGCTAGACACGGGGAGCAGTACTTC.

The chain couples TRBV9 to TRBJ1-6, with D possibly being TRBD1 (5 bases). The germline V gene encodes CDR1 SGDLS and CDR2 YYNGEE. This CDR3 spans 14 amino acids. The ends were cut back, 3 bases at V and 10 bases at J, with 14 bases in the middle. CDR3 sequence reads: CASSDQGARSPLHF. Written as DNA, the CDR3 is TGTGCCAGCAGCGATCAAGGGGCGAGGTCACCCCTCCACTTT.

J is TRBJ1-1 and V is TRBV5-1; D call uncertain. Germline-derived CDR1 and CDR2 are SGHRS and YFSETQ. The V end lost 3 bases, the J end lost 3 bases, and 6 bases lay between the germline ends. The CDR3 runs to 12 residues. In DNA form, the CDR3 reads TGCGCCAGCAGCTCCACGGACACTGAAGCTTTCTTT. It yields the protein CASSSTDTEAFF.

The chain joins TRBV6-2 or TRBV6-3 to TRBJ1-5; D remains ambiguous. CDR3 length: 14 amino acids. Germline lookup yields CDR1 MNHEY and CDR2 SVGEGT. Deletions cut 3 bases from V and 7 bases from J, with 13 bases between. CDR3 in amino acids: CASSYSVRGQPQHF. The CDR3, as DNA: TGTGCCAGCAGTTATTCGGTCCGCGGCCAGCCCCAGCATTTT.

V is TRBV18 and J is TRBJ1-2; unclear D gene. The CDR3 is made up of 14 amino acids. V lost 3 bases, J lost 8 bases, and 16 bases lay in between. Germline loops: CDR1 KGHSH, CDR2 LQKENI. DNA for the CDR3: TGTGCCAGCTCACCCATTACCGGAGTTGAGGGCTACACCTTC. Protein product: CASSPITGVEGYTF.

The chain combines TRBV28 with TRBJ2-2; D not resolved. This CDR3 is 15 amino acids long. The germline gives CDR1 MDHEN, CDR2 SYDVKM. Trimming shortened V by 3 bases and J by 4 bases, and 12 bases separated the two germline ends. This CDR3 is CASSFGSPSTGELFF. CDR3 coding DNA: TGTGCCAGCAGTTTCGGGTCCCCGAGCACCGGGGAGCTGTTTTTT.

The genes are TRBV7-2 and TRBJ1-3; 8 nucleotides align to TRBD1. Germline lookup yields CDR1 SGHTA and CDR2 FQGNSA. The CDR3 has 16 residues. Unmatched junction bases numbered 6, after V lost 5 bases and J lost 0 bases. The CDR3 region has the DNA TGTGCCAGCAGCGAACAGGGGGTAGGCTCTGGAAACACCATATATTTT. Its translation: CASSEQGVGSGNTIYF.

The CDR3 loop is CASSPQQGTNEKLFF. The CDR3 DNA reads TGTGCCAGCAGCCCTCAACAGGGGACTAATGAAAAACTGTTTTTT. The chain links TRBV3-1 (or the pseudogene TRBV3-2) to TRBJ1-4; 7 bases match TRBD1. Germline V gives CDR1 LGHDT, CDR2 YNNKEL (reference sequence). Trimming took 4 bases from V and 2 from J; bases not matched to a gene: 4. This CDR3 has 15 residues.

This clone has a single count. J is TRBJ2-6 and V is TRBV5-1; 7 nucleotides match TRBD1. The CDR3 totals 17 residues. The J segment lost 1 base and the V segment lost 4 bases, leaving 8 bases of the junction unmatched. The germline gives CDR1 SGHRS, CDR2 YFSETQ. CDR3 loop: CASSVQGVGSGANVLTF. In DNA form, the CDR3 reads TGCGCCAGCAGCGTCCAGGGGGTAGGGTCTGGGGCCAACGTCCTGACTTTC.

The CDR3 spells CAIRPREGGSYEQYF. Written as DNA, the CDR3 is TGTGCCATCAGGCCCCGGGAGGGGGGATCCTACGAGCAGTACTTC. This chain connects TRBV10-3 to TRBJ2-7; 8 bases align to TRBD2. The CDR3 is 15 amino acids. Germline V gives CDR1 ENHRY, CDR2 SYGVKD. After removal of 6 bases from V and 1 base from J, the junction contained 8 bases not matched to a gene.

CDR3 protein: CASSQPQDSLNYGYTF. The CDR3 region has the DNA TGTGCCAGCAGCCAACCCCAGGACAGCCTTAACTATGGCTACACCTTC. The genes are TRBV4-2 and TRBJ1-2, with D maybe TRBD1 (6 bases). V lost 2 bases and J 1 base, leaving 14 bases between the germline ends. There are 16 residues in the CDR3. CDR1 is LGHNA, CDR2 YNFKEQ, per germline.

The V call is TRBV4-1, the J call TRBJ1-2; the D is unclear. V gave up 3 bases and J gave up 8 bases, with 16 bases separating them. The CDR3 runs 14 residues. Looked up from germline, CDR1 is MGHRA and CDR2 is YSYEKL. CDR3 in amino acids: CASSQDGVVYGYTF. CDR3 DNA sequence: TGCGCCAGCAGCCAGGATGGAGTGGTTTACGGCTACACCTTC.

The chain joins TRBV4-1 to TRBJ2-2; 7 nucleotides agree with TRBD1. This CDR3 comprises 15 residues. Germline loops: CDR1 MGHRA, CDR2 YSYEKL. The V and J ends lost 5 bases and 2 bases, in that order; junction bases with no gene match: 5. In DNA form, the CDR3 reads TGCGCCAGCAGCTACGGGGACAGAAACACCGGGGAGCTGTTTTTT. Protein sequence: CASSYGDRNTGELFF.